This TCR beta chain is drawn from a study of OX40 agonist ivuxolimab in advanced cancers. Overall study context: Eligibility rules accepted prior anti-PD-1, anti-PD-L1 or anti-CTLA-4 therapy, and 35% to 40% had some. Three partial responders included one hepatocellular carcinoma patient and two cutaneous melanoma patients.

The protocol was immunoSEQ multiplex PCR, while the TCRdb copy is restricted to in-frame clones and leaves out a portion. The sample has roughly 80,000 clones, less than 85% seen once; the top ten hold approximately 0.9%. CDR1 and CDR2 from the germline V gene are SQVTM and ANQGSEA. Trimming pared 7 bases from V and 1 base from J, leaving 10 bases between. The length of the CDR3 is 12 residues. The sequencing used CD4+ or CD8+ T cells sorted from blood, collected in a trial of the OX40 agonist ivuxolimab. This rearrangement joins TRBV29-1 to TRBJ2-5; the D gene is possibly TRBD1 (5 bases). The receptor was isolated from an adult with an advanced solid tumor such as melanoma, head and neck, liver or kidney cancer. CDR3 sequence reads: CSGGRAQETQYF. The CDR3 DNA reads TGCAGCGGGGGCAGGGCCCAAGAGACCCAGTACTTC.